This TCR beta chain was profiled in a study of CXCR3-negative and CXCR3-positive naive CD8 T cells. In the case of this clonotype: Its target is not known.

CDR3 length equals 15 residues. CDR1 and CDR2 from the germline V gene are SGHRS and YFSETQ. UMI-tagged TRB cDNA libraries were built via 5' RACE. Using the 5' RACE reads, TCRdb records one entry per CDR3 protein without DNA. This sample contains around 96,000 distinct CDR3 sequences. The study, taken as a whole, reports: Surface CD5 was comparable between naive subsets; TCR strength was inferred from TRB CDR3 properties. Cryopreserved PBMCs had partly decreased CXCR3 expression; fresh PBMCs were used in most assays.

This TCR derives from a human donor in good health. Some clones in this sample may be carry-over from other donors' samples. The sequencing sample was made of naive CXCR3- CD8+ T cells from blood. Indicated subset: CD45RO-CCR7+CD27+CD95- naive CD8+ T cells lacking CXCR3 (TNR3-). The chain has TRBV5-1 and TRBJ2-1; as DNA is missing, the TRBD2 call by TCRdb cannot be tested. The CDR3: CASSPGTYVGGEQFF.